The 31 T cell receptor beta chains reported below all come from one sample, sequenced in a study of blood T cell repertoires in COVID-19 (dated by TCRdb to 2018 to 2021). Preparation of the library involved the immunoSEQ multiplex PCR assay. TCRdb holds this immuneACCESS table with in-frame rearrangements only. Some clones are missing; in checked studies, unresolved V genes explain under half, and the rest has no known cause. This sample lists roughly 100,000 clones; 87% were detected once. 5% to 6.5% of the sample is held by the ten biggest clonotypes. The sample taken for sequencing was peripheral blood. Receptors originate from a woman aged 50 to 60 with COVID-19, enrolled during active disease.

This sequence joins TRBV15 and TRBJ1-4; D is perhaps TRBD1 (5 bases). CDR1 is LNHNV and CDR2 is YYDKDF in the germline V gene (reference sequence). The CDR3 runs 15 residues. The V and J ends lost 2 bases and 8 bases respectively, with 15 bases between them. CDR3 loop: CATSRSLDGGEKLFF. The CDR3 DNA reads TGTGCCACCAGCAGATCCCTGGACGGGGGAGAAAAACTGTTTTTT.

The chain joins TRBV27 to TRBJ2-7; D possibly corresponds to TRBD2 (6 bases). Trimming removed 5 bases at V and 3 bases at J, with 14 bases between. The germline V gene has CDR1 MNHEY and CDR2 SMNVEV (reference sequence). The CDR3 is 14 amino acids. CDR3 in amino acids: CASSGRDSHYEQYF. As DNA, the CDR3 is TGTGCCAGCAGTGGCCGGGACTCCCACTACGAGCAGTACTTC.

The V and J genes are TRBV3-1 (or the pseudogene TRBV3-2) and TRBJ2-7, with a weak D call TRBD1 (6 bases). The CDR3 sequence is 15 residues long. Germline values: CDR1 LGHDT, CDR2 YNNKEL (reference sequence). Between the trimmed V and J ends, which lost 4 bases and 1 base, there was a span of 14 bases. CDR3 sequence: CASSRGPTGSYEQYF. The CDR3, as DNA: TGTGCCAGCAGCCGAGGCCCAACAGGGTCCTACGAGCAGTACTTC.

The chain couples TRBV19 to TRBJ1-5; 7 nucleotides line up with TRBD1. The CDR3 is 15 residues long. Germline CDR1 is LNHDA and CDR2 is SQIVND (reference sequence). The V segment lost 0 bases and the J segment 6 bases; nucleotides outside the gene matches: 5. CDR3 residues: CASSIDDREGQPQHF. In nucleotides, the CDR3 is TGTGCCAGTAGTATAGACGACAGGGAAGGTCAGCCCCAGCATTTT. The variable domain in full, with the rest retrieved from reference TRBV19 and TRBJ1-5, is DGGITQSPKYLFRKEGQNVTLSCEQNLNHDAMYWYRQDPGQGLRLIYYSQIVNDFQKGDIAEGYSVSREKKESFPLTVTSAQKNPTAFYLCASSIDDREGQPQHFGDGTRLSIL.

This chain uses TRBV25-1 with TRBJ1-1; possible D gene TRBD1, 5 bases. The CDR3 has 13 residues. Germline V gives CDR1 MGHDK, CDR2 SYGVNS. Trimming left V 3 bases short and J 11 bases short, with 16 bases between. The DNA of the CDR3 is TGTGCCAGCAGTGATGGAGGGGTCCTAAATGCTTTCTTT. It specifies CASSDGGVLNAFF.

This sequence joins TRBV19 and TRBJ1-1, with D perhaps matching TRBD1 (5 bases). There are 18 residues in the CDR3. Germline lookup yields CDR1 LNHDA and CDR2 SQIVND (reference sequence). V was cut by 7 bases and J by 1 base, with 25 bases left in between. CDR3: CASTRITGERQPNTEAFF. Written as DNA, the CDR3 is TGTGCCAGTACCCGTATAACGGGGGAGAGGCAGCCGAACACTGAAGCTTTCTTT.

The chain has TRBV28 and TRBJ2-3; 7 bases match TRBD2. V lost 7 bases to trimming and J lost 3 bases; unmatched junction nucleotides: 10. The CDR3 runs 15 residues. Germline CDR1 MDHEN, CDR2 SYDVKM. Here the CDR3 DNA reads TGTGCCAGCACCATCTGGGCGGGGGAGACAGATACGCAGTATTTT. As protein: CASTIWAGETDTQYF.

The V gene is TRBV4-3, the J gene TRBJ2-1; D uncertain. Trimming took 0 bases from V and 0 from J, leaving 6 bases between them. This CDR3 spans 15 amino acids. Looked up from germline, CDR1 is LGHNA and CDR2 is YSLEER. Here the CDR3 reads CASSQDASSYNEQFF. The CDR3 coding sequence is TGCGCCAGCAGCCAAGATGCCAGCTCCTACAATGAGCAGTTCTTC.

This clone came up a few times. The genes are TRBV6-5 and TRBJ2-1, with D maybe TRBD1 (6 bases). This CDR3 spans 15 amino acids. Trimming shortened V by 7 bases and J by 6 bases, and 19 bases separated the two germline ends. Per the germline V gene, CDR1 is MNHEY and CDR2 is SVGAGI. The CDR3 region is CASKLETGMGNEQFF. CDR3 sequence (DNA): TGTGCCAGCAAATTGGAAACAGGGATGGGCAATGAGCAGTTCTTC.

V usage is TRBV11-2 and J usage is TRBJ2-5, with 7 bases aligning to TRBD2. The germline V gene has CDR1 SGHAT and CDR2 FQNNGV. After removal of 1 base from V and 1 base from J, the junction contained 3 bases not matched to a gene. The CDR3 length is 15 residues. The chain's CDR3 is CASSLAGGFQETQYF. CDR3 sequence (DNA): TGTGCCAGCAGCTTAGCGGGGGGATTCCAAGAGACCCAGTACTTC.

The CDR3 coding sequence is TGCGCCAGCAGCTTGGACTCCCTAGCGGCGGGCTACAATGAGCAGTTCTTC. It is translated as CASSLDSLAAGYNEQFF. This chain links TRBV5-1 with TRBJ2-1, with 7 bases aligning to TRBD2. Germline V gives CDR1 SGHRS, CDR2 YFSETQ. CDR3 length: 17 residues. The ends lost 0 bases at V and 3 bases at J; junction bases unmatched: 9.

This clone has only one observation. V gene TRBV3-1 (or the pseudogene TRBV3-2) combines with J gene TRBJ2-7, with D maybe TRBD2 (7 bases). The CDR3 is made up of 14 amino acids. Trimming pared 0 bases from V and 7 bases from J, leaving 13 bases between. The V gene's germline CDR1 is LGHDT and CDR2 YNNKEL (reference sequence). The CDR3 here is CASSQEGGLGEQYF. The CDR3 DNA reads TGTGCCAGCAGCCAAGAGGGGGGGCTAGGGGAGCAGTACTTC.

The rearrangement joins TRBV7-2 to TRBJ2-5; 7 bases fit TRBD2. The germline gives CDR1 SGHTA, CDR2 FQGNSA. With V trimmed by 1 base and J by 7 bases, 3 bases remained unmatched. The CDR3 extends over 13 amino acids. CDR3 loop: CASSLVREGTQYF. The CDR3 DNA sequence: TGTGCCAGCAGCTTAGTAAGGGAGGGGACCCAGTACTTC. Supplemented by reference TRBV7-2 and TRBJ2-5, the full variable domain reads GAGVSQSPSNKVTEKGKDVELRCDPISGHTALYWYRQSLGQGLEFLIYFQGNSAPDKSGLPSDRFSAERTGGSVSTLTIQRTQQEDSAVYLCASSLVREGTQYFGPGTRLLVL.

This chain joins TRBV7-3 and TRBJ1-3; D uncertain. Trimming took off 0 bases at V and 8 bases at J, with 11 bases between the two ends. Germline CDR1 and CDR2: SGHTA and FQGTGA. The CDR3 is 14 residues long. The CDR3 spells CASSLTGSLDTIYF. For the CDR3, the DNA is TGTGCCAGCAGCTTAACAGGGAGCTTGGACACCATATATTTT.

The chain employs TRBV28 and TRBJ1-5, with TRBD1 matching 7 bases. The CDR3 sequence is 14 residues long. The germline gives CDR1 MDHEN, CDR2 SYDVKM. V was pared by 5 bases and J by 4 bases, with 5 bases of the junction left unmatched. The CDR3 bases are TGTGCCAGCAGTGAAGACAGGGAGAATCAGCCCCAGCATTTT. Residues: CASSEDRENQPQHF.

This clone was counted once. The gene calls are TRBV6-5 and TRBJ2-7; maybe TRBD1 (7 bases). The CDR3 consists of 14 residues. Germline V gene lookup returns CDR1 MNHEY and CDR2 SVGAGI. V was cut by 2 bases and J by 4 bases, with 12 bases left in between. The CDR3 bases are TGTGCCAGCAGTTACCAGGGGGGAGCTTACGAGCAGTACTTC. It encodes CASSYQGGAYEQYF.

V and J are TRBV10-3 and TRBJ2-5, with 10 nucleotides matching TRBD1. V gave up 4 bases and J gave up 4 bases; unmatched junction bases: 6. CDR1 ENHRY and CDR2 SYGVKD come from the germline V gene. There are 15 residues in the CDR3. This CDR3 reads CAISGETGGGETQYF. CDR3 in DNA: TGTGCCATCAGTGGAGAGACAGGGGGCGGAGAGACCCAGTACTTC.

The V gene is TRBV7-2, the J gene TRBJ2-7, with 8 nucleotides matching TRBD1. Germline-derived CDR1 and CDR2 are SGHTA and FQGNSA. V was pared by 1 base and J by 3 bases, with 8 bases of the junction left unmatched. This CDR3 has 16 residues. CDR3 bases: TGTGCCAGCAGCTTAGTTGAGTCAGGGGGCGACTACGAGCAGTACTTC. Translation: CASSLVESGGDYEQYF.

V gene TRBV28 combines with J gene TRBJ1-2, with 9 bases matching TRBD1. This CDR3 has 15 residues. V was clipped by 5 bases and J by 2 bases; unmatched bases: 6. Germline values: CDR1 MDHEN, CDR2 SYDVKM. Written as DNA, the CDR3 is TGTGCCAGCAGTCCCGGGACAGGGCTGAACTATGGCTACACCTTC. Residues: CASSPGTGLNYGYTF.

J is TRBJ2-5 and V is TRBV4-2, with D unclear. V was cut by 4 bases and J by 1 base, with 10 bases left in between. Germline-derived CDR1 and CDR2 are LGHNA and YNFKEQ. The CDR3 contains 14 residues. The CDR3 region has the DNA TGTGCCAGCAGCCCCGAGGCGGTCCAAGAGACCCAGTACTTC. Encoded protein: CASSPEAVQETQYF.

The chain carries TRBV29-1 and TRBJ2-7; 7 positions agree with TRBD2. CDR1 is SQVTM, CDR2 ANQGSEA, per germline. The CDR3 has 12 residues. The V segment lost 8 bases and the J segment 7 bases; nucleotides outside the gene matches: 11. The CDR3 region has the DNA TGCAGCTCTCTGGGGAGGGCGGGGGAGCAGTACTTC. This sequence encodes CSSLGRAGEQYF.

The chain uses TRBV27 and TRBJ2-7; the match to TRBD1 covers 8 bases. The germline gives CDR1 MNHEY, CDR2 SMNVEV (reference sequence). CDR3 size: 12 residues. Trimming cost V 11 bases and J 5 bases; bases outside gene matches: 8. The CDR3 spells CAVGAGGHEQYF. Written as DNA, the CDR3 is TGTGCCGTCGGAGCAGGGGGCCACGAGCAGTACTTC.

The chain uses TRBV27 and TRBJ2-2; TRBD2 might be the D (5 bases). The CDR3 extends over 16 amino acids. Trimming took 1 base from V and 3 from J, leaving 12 bases between them. Germline-derived CDR1 and CDR2 are MNHEY and SMNVEV (reference sequence). The CDR3 DNA is TGTGCCAGCAGTTTATTCGGGAAAGTCGACACCGGGGAGCTGTTTTTT. Residues: CASSLFGKVDTGELFF.

V gene TRBV28 combines with J gene TRBJ2-7, with a weak D call TRBD1 (6 bases). This CDR3 spans 12 amino acids. Trimming pared 8 bases from V and 6 bases from J, leaving 14 bases between. Per germline, CDR1 MDHEN and CDR2 SYDVKM. This CDR3 is CASGGPLGEQYF. CDR3 nucleotide sequence: TGTGCCAGCGGGGGCCCCCTGGGCGAGCAGTACTTC. Full variable domain (outside the CDR3, taken from reference TRBV28 and TRBJ2-7): DVKVTQSSRYLVKRTGEKVFLECVQDMDHENMFWYRQDPGLGLRLIYFSYDVKMKEKGDIPEGYSVSREKKERFSLILESASTNQTSMYLCASGGPLGEQYFGPGTRLTVT.

This chain joins TRBV2 and TRBJ1-6, with D possibly TRBD1 on 6 matching bases. Germline V gives CDR1 SNHLY, CDR2 FYNNEI. This CDR3 is built from 17 residues. Trimming cost V 6 bases and J 0 bases, with 15 bases left between them. The CDR3 region has the DNA TGTGCCAGCAGACCAGGACAGCGTAGCTCCTATAATTCACCCCTCCACTTT. Translation gives CASRPGQRSSYNSPLHF.

The rearrangement uses TRBV10-3 and TRBJ1-2; TRBD1 matches at 7 bases. This CDR3 comprises 14 residues. Germline V gene lookup returns CDR1 ENHRY and CDR2 SYGVKD. J gave up 7 bases and V 3 bases, and 8 bases lay outside the gene matches. CDR3 in amino acids: CAISDRQGDPGYTF. CDR3 in DNA: TGTGCCATCAGTGATAGACAGGGTGATCCTGGCTACACCTTC.

This chain uses TRBV11-2 with TRBJ1-1; 12 bases are a match to TRBD1. This CDR3 has 16 amino acids. Germline lookup yields CDR1 SGHAT and CDR2 FQNNGV. The V segment lost 7 bases and the J segment 5 bases; nucleotides outside the gene matches: 11. CDR3 amino acids: CASKQGTGGARTEAFF. DNA for the CDR3: TGTGCCAGCAAGCAGGGGACAGGGGGCGCAAGGACTGAAGCTTTCTTT.

This clone was recorded once. The chain carries TRBV7-2 and TRBJ1-5; 7 bases are a match to TRBD1. V lost 4 bases to trimming and J lost 4 bases; unmatched junction nucleotides: 7. The CDR3 length is 15 residues. Per the germline V gene, CDR1 is SGHTA and CDR2 is FQGNSA. The CDR3 region has the DNA TGTGCCAGCAGCTCCGACAGGGTTAGAAATCAGCCCCAGCATTTT. Encoded protein: CASSSDRVRNQPQHF.

DNA of the CDR3: TGTGCCAGTAGTCTTCGACCCGGGAGCGAAAAACTGTTTTTT. Its protein is CASSLRPGSEKLFF. J is TRBJ1-4 and V is TRBV19; D gene uncertain. CDR3 length equals 14 residues. Between the trimmed V and J ends, which lost 5 bases and 8 bases, there was a span of 15 bases. The germline CDR1 and CDR2 sequences are LNHDA and SQIVND (reference sequence).

The sample holds a few counts of this clone. The chain uses TRBV3-1 (or the pseudogene TRBV3-2) and TRBJ1-2; 9 bases line up with TRBD1. CDR3 length: 14 residues. CDR1 LGHDT and CDR2 YNNKEL come from the germline V gene (reference sequence). V lost 4 bases to trimming and J lost 4 bases; unmatched junction nucleotides: 4. Written as DNA, the CDR3 is TGTGCCAGCAGCCCGGGACAGGGCTTCTATGGCTACACCTTC. Protein sequence: CASSPGQGFYGYTF.

The table lists this clone with a few counts. V gene TRBV11-2 combines with J gene TRBJ2-7, with 11 bases identical to TRBD1. Germline CDR1 is SGHAT and CDR2 is FQNNGV. The length of the CDR3 is 13 residues. J was trimmed by 4 bases and V by 4 bases; bases with no gene match: 0. CDR3 in amino acids: CASSWDRGYEQYF. The CDR3 DNA sequence: TGTGCCAGCAGCTGGGACAGGGGGTACGAGCAGTACTTC.